These T cell receptor beta chains were read from a single sample in a study of early T cells in non-severe SARS-CoV-2 infection. One entry per CDR3 protein results from TCRdb running MiXCR on the 5' RACE reads. The table shows about 99,000 distinct CDR3 sequences, with roughly 15% occurring only once. The sequenced material came from whole blood. The receptors come from an adult who was a healthcare worker with PCR-confirmed SARS-CoV-2 infection or an uninfected control (not recorded which). CDR3s include the opening cysteine and the closing phenylalanine or tryptophan. Each record gives: J gene, D gene, clone size, V gene, CDR3 DNA, CDR3 protein. A D gene is named only where the DNA matches it firmly. A clone size is listed for some rows: how often the clone was seen (once, few, many), or a class if it is expanded.

J: TRBJ2-5; D: TRBD2; size: few; V: TRBV11-2; DNA: TGTGCCAGCAGCTTAGTAGCGGGAAGGTACCAAGAGACCCAGTACTTC; CDR3: CASSLVAGRYQETQYF
J: TRBJ1-2; D: -; size: few; V: TRBV4-3; DNA: TGCGCCAGCAGCCAAGATGGAGCGGGACCTGTCTATGGCTACACCTTC; CDR3: CASSQDGAGPVYGYTF
J: TRBJ2-7; D: -; size: -; V: TRBV6-1; DNA: TGTGCCAGCAGTGAATTGTGGGAGGCTTCCTACGAGCAGTACTTC; CDR3: CASSELWEASYEQYF
J: TRBJ2-7; D: -; size: -; V: TRBV23-1; DNA: TGCGCCAGCAGTCAATCATACAGCCCCTTGAACGAGCAGTACTTC; CDR3: CASSQSYSPLNEQYF
J: TRBJ2-3; D: TRBD1; size: -; V: TRBV11-2; DNA: TGTGCCATCATACAGGGGGCCGGGGATACGCAGTATTTT; CDR3: CAIIQGAGDTQYF
J: TRBJ2-1; D: -; size: -; V: TRBV29-1; DNA: TGCAGCGTTGAAGTCGCGATGAACAATGAGCAGTTCTTC; CDR3: CSVEVAMNNEQFF
J: TRBJ1-2; D: -; size: few; V: TRBV25-1; DNA: TGTGCCAACAGTGAGCTCGGAGGAAACTATGGCTACACCTTC; CDR3: CANSELGGNYGYTF
J: TRBJ1-3; D: -; size: few; V: TRBV29-1; DNA: TGCAGCGTTCAATTCGGGACCGCTGGAAACACCATATATTTT; CDR3: CSVQFGTAGNTIYF
J: TRBJ2-7; D: TRBD2; size: -; V: TRBV11-2; DNA: TGTGCCAGCAGCTTACGACAACCCCGCGGGAGGGCCCACGAGCAGTACTTC; CDR3: CASSLRQPRGRAHEQYF
J: TRBJ2-1; D: -; size: many; V: TRBV27; DNA: TGTGCCAGCAGTTTACGCCTAGCAAATGAGCAGTTCTTC; CDR3: CASSLRLANEQFF
J: TRBJ1-2; D: -; size: once; V: TRBV29-1; DNA: TGCAGCGTTGGCCAGGAGCAGGGCTACACCTTC; CDR3: CSVGQEQGYTF
J: TRBJ2-1; D: -; size: -; V: TRBV19; DNA: TGTGCCAGTAGTATTGGGGTCTTGGAGCAGTTCTTC; CDR3: CASSIGVLEQFF
J: TRBJ2-7; D: -; size: many; V: TRBV20-1; DNA: TGCAGTGCCCATGATCCCGGGACGGGGAGATCCTACGAGCAGTACTTC; CDR3: CSAHDPGTGRSYEQYF
J: TRBJ2-1; D: -; size: -; V: TRBV4-3; DNA: TGCGCCAGCAGCCTGACGATGGGGGACTACAATGAGCAGTTCTTC; CDR3: CASSLTMGDYNEQFF
J: TRBJ2-1; D: -; size: few; V: TRBV12-3/TRBV12-4; DNA: TGTGCCAGCAGCCGTCCGGGTCAGGGAAACTACAATGAGCAGTTCTTC; CDR3: CASSRPGQGNYNEQFF